This T cell receptor beta chain was identified during a study of OX40 agonist ivuxolimab in advanced cancers. For the study at large: The eligibility criteria allowed prior anti-PD-1, anti-PD-L1 or anti-CTLA-4 therapy, and approximately 38% had some.

Study-wide results and limits: Also present in some nonresponders was a low level of normalized T-cell clonal expansion.

Details on this clone: What it binds is not known.

Here immunoSEQ multiplex PCR was the method, and the copy in TCRdb shows in-frame clones only, minus some. Altogether roughly 69,000 clones are present, about 91% being singletons, with the ten largest covering 4% to 5%. The specimen was CD4+ or CD8+ T cells sorted from blood, collected in a trial of the OX40 agonist ivuxolimab. This receptor was taken from an adult with an advanced solid tumor such as melanoma, head and neck, liver or kidney cancer.

CDR3 nucleotide sequence: TGTGCCAGCAGTTTATGGGGACTAGCGGGGGACCAGTACAATGAGCAGTTCTTC. It codes for CASSLWGLAGDQYNEQFF. The chain has TRBV27 and TRBJ2-1; 14 nucleotides line up with TRBD2. The J segment lost 4 bases and the V segment lost 1 base, leaving 6 bases of the junction unmatched. CDR3 length: 18 residues. Germline assignment: CDR1 MNHEY and CDR2 SMNVEV (reference sequence).